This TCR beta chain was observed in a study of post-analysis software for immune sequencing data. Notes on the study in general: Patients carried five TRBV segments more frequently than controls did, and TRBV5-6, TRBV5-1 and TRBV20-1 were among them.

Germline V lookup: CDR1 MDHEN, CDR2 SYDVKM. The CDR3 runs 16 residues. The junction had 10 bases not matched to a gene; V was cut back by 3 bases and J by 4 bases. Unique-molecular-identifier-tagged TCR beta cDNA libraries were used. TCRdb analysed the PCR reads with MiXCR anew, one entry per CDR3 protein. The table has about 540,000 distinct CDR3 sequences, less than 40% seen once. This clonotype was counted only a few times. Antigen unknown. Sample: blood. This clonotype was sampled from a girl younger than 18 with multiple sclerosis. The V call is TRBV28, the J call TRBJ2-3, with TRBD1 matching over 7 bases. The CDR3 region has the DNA TGTGCCAGCAGTTTTCGACAGGGACCACTCCCAGATACGCAGTATTTT. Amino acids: CASSFRQGPLPDTQYF.